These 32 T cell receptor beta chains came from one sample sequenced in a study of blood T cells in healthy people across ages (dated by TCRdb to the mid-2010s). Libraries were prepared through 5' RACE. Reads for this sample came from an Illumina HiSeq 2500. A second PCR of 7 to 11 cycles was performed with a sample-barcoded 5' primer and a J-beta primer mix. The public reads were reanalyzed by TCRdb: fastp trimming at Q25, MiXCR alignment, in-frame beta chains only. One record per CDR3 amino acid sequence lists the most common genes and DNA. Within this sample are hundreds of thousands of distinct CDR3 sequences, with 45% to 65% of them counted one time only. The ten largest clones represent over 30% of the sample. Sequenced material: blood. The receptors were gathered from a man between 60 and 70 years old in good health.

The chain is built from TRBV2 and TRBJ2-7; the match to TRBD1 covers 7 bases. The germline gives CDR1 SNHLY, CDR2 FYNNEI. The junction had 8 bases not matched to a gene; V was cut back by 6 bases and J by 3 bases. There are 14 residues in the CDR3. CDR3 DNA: TGTGCCAGCAGGGGGACAGCGGTAGTCTACGAGCAGTACTTC. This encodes CASRGTAVVYEQYF.

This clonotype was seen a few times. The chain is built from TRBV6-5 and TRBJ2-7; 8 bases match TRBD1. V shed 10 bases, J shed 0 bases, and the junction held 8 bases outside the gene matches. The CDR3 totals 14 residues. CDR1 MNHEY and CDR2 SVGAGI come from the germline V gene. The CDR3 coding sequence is TGTGCCACGCATGGGACAGGTCGCTCCTACGAGCAGTACTTC. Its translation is CATHGTGRSYEQYF.

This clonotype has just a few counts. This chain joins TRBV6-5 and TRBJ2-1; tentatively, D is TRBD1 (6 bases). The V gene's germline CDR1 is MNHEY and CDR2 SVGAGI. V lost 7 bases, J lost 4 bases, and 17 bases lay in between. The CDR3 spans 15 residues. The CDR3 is CASKLGRGLYNEQFF. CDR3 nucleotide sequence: TGTGCCAGCAAATTGGGCAGGGGTTTGTACAATGAGCAGTTCTTC.

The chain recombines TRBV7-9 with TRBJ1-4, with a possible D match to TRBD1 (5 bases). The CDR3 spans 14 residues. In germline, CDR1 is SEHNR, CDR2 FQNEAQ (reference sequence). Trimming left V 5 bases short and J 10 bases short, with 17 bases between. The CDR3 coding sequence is TGTGCCAGCAGCCCGGGGGAGAGAGCCACAAAACTGTTTTTT. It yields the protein CASSPGERATKLFF. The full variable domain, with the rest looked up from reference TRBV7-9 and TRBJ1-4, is DTGVSQNPRHKITKRGQNVTFRCDPISEHNRLYWYRQTLGQGPEFLTYFQNEAQLEKSRLLSDRFSAERPKGSFSTLEIQRTEQGDSAMYLCASSPGERATKLFFGSGTQLSVL.

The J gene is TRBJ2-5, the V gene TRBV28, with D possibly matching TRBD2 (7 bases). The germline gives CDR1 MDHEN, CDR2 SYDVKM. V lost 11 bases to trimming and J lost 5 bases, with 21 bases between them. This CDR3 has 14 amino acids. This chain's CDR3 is CARRGRGSRETQYF. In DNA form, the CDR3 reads TGTGCCCGTCGGGGGCGGGGGTCAAGGGAGACCCAGTACTTC.

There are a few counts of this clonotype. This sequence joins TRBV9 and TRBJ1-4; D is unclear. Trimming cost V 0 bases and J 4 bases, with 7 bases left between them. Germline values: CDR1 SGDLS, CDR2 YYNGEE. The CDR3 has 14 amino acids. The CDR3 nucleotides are TGTGCCAGCAGCGTAGAACTTAGTAATGAAAAACTGTTTTTT. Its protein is CASSVELSNEKLFF.

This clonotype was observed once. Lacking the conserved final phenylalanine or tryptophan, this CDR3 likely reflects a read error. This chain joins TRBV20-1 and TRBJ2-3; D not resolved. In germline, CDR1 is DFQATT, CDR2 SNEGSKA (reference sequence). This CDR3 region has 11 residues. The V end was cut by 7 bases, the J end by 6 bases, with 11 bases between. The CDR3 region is CSVLGSDTQYL. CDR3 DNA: TGCAGTGTGCTCGGGTCGGATACGCAGTATTTG.

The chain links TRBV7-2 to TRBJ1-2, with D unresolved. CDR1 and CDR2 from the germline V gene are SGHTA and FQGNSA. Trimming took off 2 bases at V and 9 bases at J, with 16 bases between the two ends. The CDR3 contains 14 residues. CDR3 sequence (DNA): TGTGCCAGCAGCTTAAAGATCTCTGGCCTTCGCTACACCTTC. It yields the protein CASSLKISGLRYTF.

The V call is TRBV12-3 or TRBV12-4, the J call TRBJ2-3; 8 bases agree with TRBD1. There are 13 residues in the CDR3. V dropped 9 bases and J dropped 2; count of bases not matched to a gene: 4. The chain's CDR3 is CASETGVTDTQYF. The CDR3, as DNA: TGTGCCAGTGAGACAGGGGTCACAGATACGCAGTATTTT.

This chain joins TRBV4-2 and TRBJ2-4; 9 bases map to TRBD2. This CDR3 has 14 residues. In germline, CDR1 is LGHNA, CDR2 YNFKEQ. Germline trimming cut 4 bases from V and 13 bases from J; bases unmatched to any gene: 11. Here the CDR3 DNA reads TGTGCCAGCAGCCCTCCGGGACTAGCCAATGAGCAGTACTTC. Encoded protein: CASSPPGLANEQYF.

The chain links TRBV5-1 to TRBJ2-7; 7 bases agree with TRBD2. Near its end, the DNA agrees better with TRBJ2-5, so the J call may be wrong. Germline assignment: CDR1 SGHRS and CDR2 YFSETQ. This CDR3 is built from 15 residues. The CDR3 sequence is CASSLLGGAVETQYF. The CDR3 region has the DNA TGCGCCAGCAGCCTCCTGGGAGGGGCGGTAGAGACCCAGTACTTC.

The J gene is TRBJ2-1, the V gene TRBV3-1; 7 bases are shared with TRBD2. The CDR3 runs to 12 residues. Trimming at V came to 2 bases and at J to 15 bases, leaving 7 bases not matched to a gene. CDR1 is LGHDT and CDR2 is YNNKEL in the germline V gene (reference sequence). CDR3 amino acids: CASSQNRGVRFF. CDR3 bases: TGTGCCAGCAGCCAAAACCGGGGGGTGCGGTTCTTC.

Here the CDR3 DNA reads TGTGCCAGCAGCCCTAAGGGGGTCACAGATACGCAGTATTTT. Translated: CASSPKGVTDTQYF. This chain joins TRBV7-6 and TRBJ2-3; D possibly corresponds to TRBD1 (6 bases). The germline CDR1 and CDR2 sequences are SGHVS and FNYEAQ. V lost 5 bases and J lost 2, with 11 bases in between. The CDR3 sequence is 14 residues long.

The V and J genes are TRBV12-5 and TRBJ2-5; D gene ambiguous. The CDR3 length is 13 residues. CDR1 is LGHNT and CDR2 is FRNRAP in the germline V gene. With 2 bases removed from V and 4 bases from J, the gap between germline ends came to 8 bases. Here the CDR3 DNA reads TGTGCTAGTGGTTTGAGCTCCCCAGAGACCCAGTACTTC. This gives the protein CASGLSSPETQYF.

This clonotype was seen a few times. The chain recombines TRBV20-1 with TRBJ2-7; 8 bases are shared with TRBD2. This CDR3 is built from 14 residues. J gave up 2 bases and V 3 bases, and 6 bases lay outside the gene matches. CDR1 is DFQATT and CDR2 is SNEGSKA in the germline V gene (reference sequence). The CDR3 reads CSARGLAGPYEQYF. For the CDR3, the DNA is TGCAGTGCTAGGGGGCTAGCGGGCCCCTACGAGCAGTACTTC.

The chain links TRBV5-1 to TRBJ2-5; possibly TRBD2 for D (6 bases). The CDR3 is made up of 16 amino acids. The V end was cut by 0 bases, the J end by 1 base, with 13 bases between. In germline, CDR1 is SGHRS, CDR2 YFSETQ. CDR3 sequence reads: CASSLAGTGVQETQYF. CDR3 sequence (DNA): TGCGCCAGCAGCTTGGCCGGGACGGGGGTCCAAGAGACCCAGTACTTC.

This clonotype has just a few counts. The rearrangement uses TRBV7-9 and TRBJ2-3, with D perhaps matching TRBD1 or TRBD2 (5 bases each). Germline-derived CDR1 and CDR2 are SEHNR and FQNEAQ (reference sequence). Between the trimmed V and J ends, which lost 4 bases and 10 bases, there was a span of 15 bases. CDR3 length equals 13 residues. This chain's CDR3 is CASSSGTRHSQYF. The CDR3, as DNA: TGTGCCAGCAGCTCCGGGACCAGACATTCGCAGTATTTT.

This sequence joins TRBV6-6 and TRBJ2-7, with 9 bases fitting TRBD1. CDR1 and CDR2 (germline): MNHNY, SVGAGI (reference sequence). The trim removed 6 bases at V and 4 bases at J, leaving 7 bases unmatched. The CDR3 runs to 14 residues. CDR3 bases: TGTGCCAGCAGAGGGACAGGGAGCGTTTACGAGCAGTACTTC. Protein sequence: CASRGTGSVYEQYF.

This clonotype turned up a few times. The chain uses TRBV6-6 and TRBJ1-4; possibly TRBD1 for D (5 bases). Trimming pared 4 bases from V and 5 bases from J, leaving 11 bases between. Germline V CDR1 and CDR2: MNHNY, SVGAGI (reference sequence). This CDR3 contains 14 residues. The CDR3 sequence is CASSSGGLNEKLFF. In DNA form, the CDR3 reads TGTGCCAGCAGTTCCGGGGGACTCAATGAAAAACTGTTTTTT.

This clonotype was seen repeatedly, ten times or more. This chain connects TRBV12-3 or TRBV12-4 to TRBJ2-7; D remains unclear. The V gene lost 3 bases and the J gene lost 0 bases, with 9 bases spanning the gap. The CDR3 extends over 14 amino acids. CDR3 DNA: TGTGCCAGCAGTTTCGCCCAGGACTCCTACGAGCAGTACTTC. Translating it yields CASSFAQDSYEQYF.

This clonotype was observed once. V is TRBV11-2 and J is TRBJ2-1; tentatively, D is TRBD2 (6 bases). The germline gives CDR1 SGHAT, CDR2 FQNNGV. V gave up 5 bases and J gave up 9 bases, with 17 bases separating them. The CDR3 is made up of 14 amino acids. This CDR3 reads CASSHRGLGGEQFF. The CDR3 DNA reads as TGTGCCAGCAGCCACCGGGGCTTGGGGGGTGAGCAGTTCTTC.

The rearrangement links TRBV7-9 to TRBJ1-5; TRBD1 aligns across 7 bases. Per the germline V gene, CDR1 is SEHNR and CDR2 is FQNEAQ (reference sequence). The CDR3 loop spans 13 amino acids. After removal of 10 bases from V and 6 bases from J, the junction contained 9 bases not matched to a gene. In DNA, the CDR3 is TGTGCCACAGGGGGTGGGCTCGGTCAGCCCCAGCATTTT. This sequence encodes CATGGGLGQPQHF.

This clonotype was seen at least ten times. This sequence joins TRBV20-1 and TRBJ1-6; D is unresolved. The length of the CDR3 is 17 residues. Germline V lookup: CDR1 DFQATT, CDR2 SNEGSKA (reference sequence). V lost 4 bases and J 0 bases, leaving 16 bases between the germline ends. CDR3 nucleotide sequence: TGCAGTGCTACGAACACGGGCTTGAGCTCCTATAATTCACCCCTCCACTTT. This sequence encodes CSATNTGLSSYNSPLHF.

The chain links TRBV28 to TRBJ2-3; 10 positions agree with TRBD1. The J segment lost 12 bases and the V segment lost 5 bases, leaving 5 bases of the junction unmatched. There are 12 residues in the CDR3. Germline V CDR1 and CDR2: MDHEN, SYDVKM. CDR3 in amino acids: CASSETGGTQYF. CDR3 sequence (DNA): TGTGCCAGCAGTGAGACAGGGGGCACCCAGTATTTT.

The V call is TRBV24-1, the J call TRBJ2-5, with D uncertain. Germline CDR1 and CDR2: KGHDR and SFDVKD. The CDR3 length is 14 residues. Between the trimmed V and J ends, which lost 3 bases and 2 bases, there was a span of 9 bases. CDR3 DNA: TGTGCCACCAGTGATCCCGGGTCACAAGAGACCCAGTACTTC. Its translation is CATSDPGSQETQYF.

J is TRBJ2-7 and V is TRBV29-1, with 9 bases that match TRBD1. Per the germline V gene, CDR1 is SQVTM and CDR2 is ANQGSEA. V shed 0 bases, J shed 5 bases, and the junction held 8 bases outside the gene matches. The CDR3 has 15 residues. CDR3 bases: TGCAGCGTTGAAGAGGTAGGGGACAGGGTCGACGAGCAGTACTTC. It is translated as CSVEEVGDRVDEQYF.

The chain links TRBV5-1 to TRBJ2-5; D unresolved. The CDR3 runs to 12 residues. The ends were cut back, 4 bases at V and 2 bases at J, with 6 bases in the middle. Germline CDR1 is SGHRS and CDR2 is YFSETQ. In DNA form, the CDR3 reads TGCGCCAGCAGCCTACAACAAGAGACCCAGTACTTC. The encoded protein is CASSLQQETQYF. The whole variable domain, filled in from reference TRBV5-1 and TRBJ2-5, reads KAGVTQTPRYLIKTRGQQVTLSCSPISGHRSVSWYQQTPGQGLQFLFEYFSETQRNKGNFPGRFSGRQFSNSRSEMNVSTLELGDSALYLCASSLQQETQYFGPGTRLLVL.

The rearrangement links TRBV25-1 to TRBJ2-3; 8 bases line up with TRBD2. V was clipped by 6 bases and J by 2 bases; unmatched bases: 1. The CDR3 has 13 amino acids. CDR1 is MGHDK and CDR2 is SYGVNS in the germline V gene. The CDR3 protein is CASRLAATDTQYF. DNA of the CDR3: TGTGCCAGCAGACTAGCGGCCACAGATACGCAGTATTTT.

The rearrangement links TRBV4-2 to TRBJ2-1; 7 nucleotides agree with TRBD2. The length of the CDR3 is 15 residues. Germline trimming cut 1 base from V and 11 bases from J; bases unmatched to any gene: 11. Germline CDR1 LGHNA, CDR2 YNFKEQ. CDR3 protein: CASSQGVDTSDKQFF. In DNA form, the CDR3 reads TGTGCCAGCAGCCAAGGAGTTGATACTAGCGATAAGCAGTTCTTC.

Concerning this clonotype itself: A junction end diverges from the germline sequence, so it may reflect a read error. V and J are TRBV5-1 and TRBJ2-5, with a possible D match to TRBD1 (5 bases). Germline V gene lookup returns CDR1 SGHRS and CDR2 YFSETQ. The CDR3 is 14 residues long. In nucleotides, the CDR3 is TGCGCCAGCAGCTTGGGACAGCTGGAAGAGACCCAGCACTTC. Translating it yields CASSLGQLEETQHF. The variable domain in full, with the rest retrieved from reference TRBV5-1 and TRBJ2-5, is KAGVTQTPRYLIKTRGQQVTLSCSPISGHRSVSWYQQTPGQGLQFLFEYFSETQRNKGNFPGRFSGRQFSNSRSEMNVSTLELGDSALYLCASSLGQLEETQHFGPGTRLLVL.

For the CDR3, the DNA is TGTGCCACCCTCCTAGGGGGCACAGAGACCCAGTACTTC. Encoded protein: CATLLGGTETQYF. The chain combines TRBV6-6 with TRBJ2-4; 7 nucleotides match TRBD1. The J call is doubtful: the DNA matches TRBJ2-5 better. Germline V CDR1 and CDR2: MNHNY, SVGAGI (reference sequence). This CDR3 has 13 amino acids.

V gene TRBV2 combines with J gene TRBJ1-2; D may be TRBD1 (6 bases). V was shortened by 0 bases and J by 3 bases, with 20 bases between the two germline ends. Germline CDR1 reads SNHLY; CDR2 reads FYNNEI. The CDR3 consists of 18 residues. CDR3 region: CASSEASFGTFDYYGYTF. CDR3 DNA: TGTGCCAGCAGTGAAGCGTCCTTCGGGACATTCGATTACTATGGCTACACCTTC.